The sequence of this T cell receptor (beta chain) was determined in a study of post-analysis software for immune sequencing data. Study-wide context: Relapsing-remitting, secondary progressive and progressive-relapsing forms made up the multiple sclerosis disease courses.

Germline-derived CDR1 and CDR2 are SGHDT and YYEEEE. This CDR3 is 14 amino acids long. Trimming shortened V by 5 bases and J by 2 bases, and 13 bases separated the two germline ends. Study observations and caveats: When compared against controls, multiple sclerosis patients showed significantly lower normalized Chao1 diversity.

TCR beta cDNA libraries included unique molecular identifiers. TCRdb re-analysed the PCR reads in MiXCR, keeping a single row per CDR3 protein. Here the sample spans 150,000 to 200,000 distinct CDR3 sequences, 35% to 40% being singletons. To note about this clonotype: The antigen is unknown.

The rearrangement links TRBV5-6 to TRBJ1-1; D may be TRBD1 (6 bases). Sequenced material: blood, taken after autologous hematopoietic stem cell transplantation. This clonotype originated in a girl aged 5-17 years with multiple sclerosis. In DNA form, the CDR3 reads TGTGCCAGCAGTGTGAGCAGGGGTAACACTGAAGCTTTCTTT. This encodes CASSVSRGNTEAFF.